These 24 T cell receptor beta chains share one sample of origin, sequenced in a study of T cell responses to AZD1222 COVID-19 vaccine. Assay: immunoSEQ multiplex PCR; the TCRdb copy retains only in-frame clones and omits some. The sample lists tens of thousands of clones, 70% to 90% occurring once. The source was peripheral blood, collected 28 days after the second AZD1222 dose. The receptors here all came from an adult who received the AZD1222 COVID-19 vaccine.

V and J are TRBV3-1 (or the pseudogene TRBV3-2) and TRBJ2-1; D perhaps matches TRBD2 (5 bases). The V end was cut by 3 bases, the J end by 7 bases, with 19 bases between. From germline, CDR1 is LGHDT and CDR2 YNNKEL (reference sequence). This CDR3 has 16 residues. The CDR3 loop reads CASSQRWASRSNEQFF. The CDR3 nucleotides are TGTGCCAGCAGCCAGCGGTGGGCTAGCCGATCTAATGAGCAGTTCTTC.

The rearrangement uses TRBV5-1 and TRBJ1-1; the D gene is possibly TRBD1 (6 bases). The V gene's germline CDR1 is SGHRS and CDR2 YFSETQ. Trimming took off 1 base at V and 14 bases at J, with 12 bases between the two ends. CDR3 length equals 11 residues. The CDR3 spells CASSLRGAEFF. DNA for the CDR3: TGCGCCAGCAGCTTGCGGGGGGCGGAATTCTTT. Full variable domain (outside the CDR3, taken from reference TRBV5-1 and TRBJ1-1): KAGVTQTPRYLIKTRGQQVTLSCSPISGHRSVSWYQQTPGQGLQFLFEYFSETQRNKGNFPGRFSGRQFSNSRSEMNVSTLELGDSALYLCASSLRGAEFFGQGTRLTVV.

The chain employs TRBV12-3 or TRBV12-4 and TRBJ2-7; D may correspond to TRBD1 or TRBD2 (5 bases each). The CDR3 is 13 amino acids. Trimming stripped 8 bases from V and 0 bases from J, with 11 bases between. For the CDR3, the DNA is TGTGCCAGCGGGGACCCCTTCTCCTACGAGCAGTACTTC. Translating gives CASGDPFSYEQYF.

This clone showed up just once. The chain links TRBV6-5 to TRBJ2-2; a possible D gene is TRBD1 (5 bases). Germline V gene lookup returns CDR1 MNHEY and CDR2 SVGAGI. The CDR3 totals 14 residues. V was pared by 5 bases and J by 7 bases, with 14 bases between. The CDR3 coding sequence is TGTGCCAGCAGTCAGTTCCAGGGTATCGGGGAGCTGTTTTTT. Translating it yields CASSQFQGIGELFF.

The chain recombines TRBV11-3 with TRBJ2-1, with D possibly being TRBD2 (5 bases). Germline values: CDR1 SGHNT, CDR2 YENEEA. The CDR3 length is 16 residues. Trimming shortened V by 1 base and J by 6 bases, and 16 bases separated the two germline ends. CDR3 loop: CASSLGRTAAVNEQFF. The DNA of the CDR3 is TGTGCCAGCAGCTTAGGGCGGACTGCCGCCGTCAATGAGCAGTTCTTC.

This clone was seen just once. The CDR3 is CASSYLADTWEAFF. CDR3 coding DNA: TGTGCCAGCAGTTACCTGGCGGATACGTGGGAAGCTTTCTTT. V and J are TRBV6-5 and TRBJ1-1; no firm D call. Germline CDR1 and CDR2: MNHEY and SVGAGI. The CDR3 spans 14 residues. With 2 bases removed from V and 8 bases from J, the gap between germline ends came to 15 bases.

The chain is built from TRBV7-2 and TRBJ1-3, with D tentatively TRBD1 (6 bases). Germline V gives CDR1 SGHTA, CDR2 FQGNSA. V gave up 0 bases and J gave up 0 bases, with 12 bases separating them. The CDR3 length is 17 residues. The CDR3 DNA is TGTGCCAGCAGCTTAGCACTCGACAGGCGCTCTGGAAACACCATATATTTT. This sequence encodes CASSLALDRRSGNTIYF. The entire variable domain, with the rest obtained from reference TRBV7-2 and TRBJ1-3, is as follows: GAGVSQSPSNKVTEKGKDVELRCDPISGHTALYWYRQSLGQGLEFLIYFQGNSAPDKSGLPSDRFSAERTGGSVSTLTIQRTQQEDSAVYLCASSLALDRRSGNTIYFGEGSWLTVV.

The V and J genes are TRBV5-5 and TRBJ1-1; D is unresolved. The germline CDR1 and CDR2 sequences are SGHKS and YYEKEE (reference sequence). Trimming cost V 3 bases and J 5 bases, with 8 bases left between them. There are 12 residues in the CDR3. DNA for the CDR3: TGTGCCAGCAGCTCGGACGGAACTGAAGCTTTCTTT. It translates to CASSSDGTEAFF.

The rearrangement joins TRBV5-1 to TRBJ1-5; 7 nucleotides match TRBD1. Germline V CDR1 and CDR2: SGHRS, YFSETQ. This CDR3 region has 16 residues. The J segment lost 0 bases and the V segment lost 0 bases, leaving 3 bases of the junction unmatched. The CDR3 bases are TGCGCCAGCAGCTTGGCGGGACAGAATAGCAATCAGCCCCAGCATTTT. Translation: CASSLAGQNSNQPQHF.

The table lists this clone with a count of one. V usage is TRBV5-4 and J usage is TRBJ2-3, with a possible D match to TRBD2 (5 bases). Trimming cost V 2 bases and J 4 bases, with 8 bases left between them. Germline CDR1 reads SGHNT; CDR2 reads YYREEE (reference sequence). The CDR3 contains 13 residues. CDR3 residues: CASSLRGSDTQYF. The CDR3 DNA reads as TGTGCCAGCAGCTTACGAGGGTCAGATACGCAGTATTTT.

The chain carries TRBV7-9 and TRBJ1-1, with D possibly being TRBD1 (6 bases). Trimming stripped 4 bases from V and 2 bases from J, with 11 bases between. The length of the CDR3 is 14 residues. The germline gives CDR1 SEHNR, CDR2 FQNEAQ (reference sequence). The CDR3 nucleotides read TGTGCCAGCAGCTCACACAGGGTTAACACTGAAGCTTTCTTT. Translated, it gives CASSSHRVNTEAFF.

The chain combines TRBV7-2 with TRBJ2-4, with D unresolved. Germline CDR1 is SGHTA and CDR2 is FQGNSA. The CDR3 runs 14 residues. V lost 2 bases and J lost 5, with 10 bases in between. The CDR3 DNA reads as TGTGCCAGCAGCTTAAAGGCCAGAGAAAACATTCAGTACTTC. Amino acid sequence: CASSLKARENIQYF.

This chain connects TRBV7-9 to TRBJ1-1; unclear D gene. CDR1 is SEHNR, CDR2 FQNEAQ, per germline (reference sequence). V was cut by 4 bases and J by 3 bases, with 12 bases left in between. CDR3 length: 14 residues. The CDR3: CASSWSGRDTEAFF. In DNA form, the CDR3 reads TGTGCCAGCAGCTGGAGCGGACGGGACACTGAAGCTTTCTTT.

The V call is TRBV11-2, the J call TRBJ2-1; 9 bases map to TRBD2. The germline gives CDR1 SGHAT, CDR2 FQNNGV. V lost 4 bases to trimming and J lost 0 bases; unmatched junction nucleotides: 7. The CDR3 sequence is 17 residues long. CDR3 nucleotides: TGTGCCAGCAGCTCTCGAGGGACTAGCCGCTCCTACAATGAGCAGTTCTTC. This gives the protein CASSSRGTSRSYNEQFF.

This clone was counted a single time. The genes are TRBV28 and TRBJ2-1, with D tentatively TRBD2 (5 bases). The CDR3 is 15 amino acids. The V and J ends lost 5 bases and 5 bases respectively, with 16 bases between them. Germline CDR1 reads MDHEN; CDR2 reads SYDVKM. CDR3 amino acids: CASSVSLAGNNEQFF. CDR3 nucleotide sequence: TGTGCCAGCAGTGTTTCCCTTGCGGGCAACAATGAGCAGTTCTTC.

This clone appeared a few times. The rearrangement uses TRBV2 and TRBJ1-4; D unresolved. The V gene lost 6 bases and the J gene lost 1 base, with 12 bases spanning the gap. Germline V gene lookup returns CDR1 SNHLY and CDR2 FYNNEI. This CDR3 is 15 amino acids long. The CDR3 region has the DNA TGTGCCAGCAGACTCGTGAGGGAAACTAATGAAAAACTGTTTTTT. It specifies CASRLVRETNEKLFF.

The V gene is TRBV7-8, the J gene TRBJ2-7; 7 bases agree with TRBD1. This CDR3 has 19 residues. The germline CDR1 and CDR2 sequences are SGHVS and FQNEAQ. The trim removed 4 bases at V and 1 base at J, leaving 19 bases unmatched. CDR3: CASSSRRESQGVSSYEQYF. The CDR3 coding sequence is TGTGCCAGCAGCTCCCGCAGGGAATCGCAGGGGGTCTCGTCCTACGAGCAGTACTTC.

The chain recombines TRBV7-9 with TRBJ1-1, with D perhaps TRBD1 (6 bases). V lost 4 bases and J lost 1, with 13 bases in between. Germline values: CDR1 SEHNR, CDR2 FQNEAQ (reference sequence). This CDR3 spans 15 amino acids. Here the CDR3 DNA reads TGTGCCAGCAGCTCCCGTCTGGGACAGAACACTGAAGCTTTCTTT. Translated, it gives CASSSRLGQNTEAFF.

CDR3: CASSLQTGYTEAFF. CDR3 sequence (DNA): TGTGCCAGCAGTCTCCAGACAGGGTACACTGAAGCTTTCTTT. This chain uses TRBV27 with TRBJ1-1, with TRBD1 identical over 7 bases. CDR3 size: 14 residues. The V gene end was trimmed by 5 bases and the J gene end by 3 bases; junction bases not matched to a gene: 6. Germline V lookup: CDR1 MNHEY, CDR2 SMNVEV (reference sequence).

Only one count was recorded for this clone. This chain links TRBV28 with TRBJ1-1, with D perhaps matching TRBD1 (5 bases). The CDR3 length is 15 residues. Trimming left V 5 bases short and J 3 bases short, with 16 bases between. CDR1 MDHEN and CDR2 SYDVKM come from the germline V gene. The CDR3 sequence is CASSPPGTGDTEAFF. CDR3 in DNA: TGTGCCAGCAGTCCCCCGGGGACCGGGGACACTGAAGCTTTCTTT.

The V gene is TRBV15, the J gene TRBJ2-1; 9 bases are a match to TRBD2. The CDR3 runs to 16 residues. V trimming: 0 bases; J trimming: 9 bases; junction bases outside the gene matches: 9. CDR1 is LNHNV and CDR2 is YYDKDF in the germline V gene (reference sequence). CDR3 in amino acids: CATSREGLAGKLEQFF. The CDR3 DNA is TGTGCCACCAGCAGAGAAGGCCTAGCGGGAAAACTTGAGCAGTTCTTC.

The CDR3 here is CASSRDRRWYF. The CDR3 nucleotides are TGTGCCAGTAGTCGGGACCGCCGTTGGTACTTC. This chain uses TRBV19 with TRBJ2-7; the D call may be TRBD1 or TRBD2 (5 bases each). The V gene lost 5 bases and the J gene lost 12 bases, with 14 bases spanning the gap. The length of the CDR3 is 11 residues. Germline CDR1 is LNHDA and CDR2 is SQIVND (reference sequence). The full variable domain, its missing parts supplied by reference TRBV19 and TRBJ2-7, is DGGITQSPKYLFRKEGQNVTLSCEQNLNHDAMYWYRQDPGQGLRLIYYSQIVNDFQKGDIAEGYSVSREKKESFPLTVTSAQKNPTAFYLCASSRDRRWYFGPGTRLTVT.

The V and J genes are TRBV7-2 and TRBJ1-3; D perhaps matches TRBD1 (5 bases). The CDR3 spans 16 residues. The V gene's germline CDR1 is SGHTA and CDR2 FQGNSA. Trimming left V 5 bases short and J 2 bases short, with 16 bases between. For the CDR3, the DNA is TGTGCCAGCAGCCTCAACTCAGTAGGGGCTGGAAACACCATATATTTT. Translating it yields CASSLNSVGAGNTIYF.

The rearrangement links TRBV28 to TRBJ1-1; 9 bases align to TRBD1. Losses at the gene ends were 2 bases for V and 9 bases for J; bases not matched to a gene: 1. Looked up from germline, CDR1 is MDHEN and CDR2 is SYDVKM. CDR3 size: 12 residues. The DNA for the CDR3 is TGTGCCAGCAGTTTAGGGACAGGGAAAGCTTTCTTT. Translation: CASSLGTGKAFF.